This T cell receptor (beta chain) was sequenced for a study of human T cells and chemical hapten exposure. Overall study: Minor volume differences among pooled libraries chiefly drove per-sample TCR yield variation. Study findings and constraints: Among TCRs, those above 1 in 1000 frequency were unaffected by DPC sensitization.

The total RNA was obtained from whole blood that was not fractionated. Only a few counts were recorded for this clonotype. Its cognate antigen is unknown. For the library, individual cDNA molecules each received unique molecular identifiers. Study processing details: The number of TCRs in each sample had a median of roughly 100,000 and spanned roughly 23,224 to 700,000. TCRdb recomputed calls from the 5' RACE reads with MiXCR, one row per CDR3 protein. The V and J calls and clone size come from TCRdb's table, not from the authors' own analysis. The sample includes 81,000 or so distinct CDR3 sequences, 6% to 8.5% of them seen just once. Germline V gives CDR1 MGHDK, CDR2 SYGVNS. Unmatched junction bases numbered 6, after V lost 3 bases and J lost 5 bases. This CDR3 comprises 14 residues.

The sequence was collected from a male donor in good health. The chain uses TRBV25-1 and TRBJ1-2, with TRBD1 matching 7 bases. The CDR3 protein is CASSDRQGKYGYTF. CDR3 in DNA: TGTGCCAGCAGTGATCGACAGGGCAAGTATGGCTACACCTTC.